These T cell receptor beta chains were read from a single sample in a study of CD8 T cells in ankylosing spondylitis. TCRdb re-analysed the 5' RACE reads in MiXCR, keeping a single row per CDR3 protein. The table records 400,000 to 450,000 distinct CDR3 sequences, roughly 18% of them present only once. Sequenced material: blood, either unsorted or a sorted T cell fraction (not recorded which). The receptors derive from a male donor with ankylosing spondylitis. CDR3s include the opening cysteine and the closing phenylalanine or tryptophan. The order of the fields is CDR3 DNA, CDR3 protein, J gene, D gene, V gene, clone size. The D gene is left open where the match is weak. Part of the rows lack a size; the others show once, few, many or a class for expanded clones.

TGTGCCAGCAGCTTATATCCACAGGGGGTAAACTATGGCTACACCTTC,CASSLYPQGVNYGYTF,TRBJ1-2,TRBD1,TRBV7-9,.
TGTGCCAGCACGCGGGAGGGCTTCAATGAGCAGTTCTTC,CASTREGFNEQFF,TRBJ2-1,TRBD2,TRBV2,.
TGCGCCAGCAGCTTGGCCGGGGGTGAATTGGAAGCTTTCTTT,CASSLAGGELEAFF,TRBJ1-1,.,TRBV5-1,.
TGTGCCTGCAGTTTGGGGTTTGTTTTAGGGGTTACTAGCACAGATACGCAGTATTTT,CACSLGFVLGVTSTDTQYF,TRBJ2-3,.,TRBV12-3/TRBV12-4,.
TGTGCCAGCAGTTCCCCATCGACACGACCGGTCAATCAGTTCTTC,CASSSPSTRPVNQFF,TRBJ2-1,.,TRBV28,few
TGTGCCAGCAGCCGGGACCAGAGGTACTCGACTAGTGCTACCTACAATGAGCAGTTCTTC,CASSRDQRYSTSATYNEQFF,TRBJ2-1,.,TRBV4-2,few
TGTGCCAGTAGAAATCAAGGGGGAGGGCCTTACACCGGGGAGCTGTTTTTT,CASRNQGGGPYTGELFF,TRBJ2-2,.,TRBV28,.
TGTGCCAGCAGTTTATGGGGTAAAGGTGAAGAGACCCGGTACTTC,CASSLWGKGEETRYF,TRBJ2-5,.,TRBV27,.
TGTGCCAGCAGCTATCAGACAGGGACTTACGAGCAGTACTTC,CASSYQTGTYEQYF,TRBJ2-7,.,TRBV7-2,.
TGCAGTGCTAAACTCGGACAGGGGGATTACGGCTACACCTTC,CSAKLGQGDYGYTF,TRBJ1-2,TRBD1,TRBV20-1,few
TGTGCCAGCAGTTATCAGATGAAAGGGGAAGGGCAGCCCCAGCATTTT,CASSYQMKGEGQPQHF,TRBJ1-5,.,TRBV6-5,few
TGCAGTGCGCCCGGGACTAGCAATACCTACAATGAGCAGTTCTTC,CSAPGTSNTYNEQFF,TRBJ2-1,TRBD2,TRBV20-1,.
TGTGCCAGCAGCAAAGTCAGTTCGAGCGGGATAACTGAGACCCAGTACTTC,CASSKVSSSGITETQYF,TRBJ2-5,.,TRBV21-1,.
TGCAGTGCTAGACCGGGGGCCGGGGAGCTGTTTTTT,CSARPGAGELFF,TRBJ2-2,.,TRBV20-1,.
TGCGCCAGCAGCCAGGGTGGACAGGGTGTCCACGAGCAGTACTTC,CASSQGGQGVHEQYF,TRBJ2-7,TRBD1,TRBV4-1,.
TGTGCCAGCAGTATCAATAGCGGGAGTACCGCCGGGGAGCTGTTTTTT,CASSINSGSTAGELFF,TRBJ2-2,TRBD2,TRBV7-2,many
TGCTGCGCTAGAGGCGAGGGTAGGGAGCTTCTCAATCAGCCCCAGCATTTT,CCARGEGRELLNQPQHF,TRBJ1-5,.,TRBV20-1,.
TGTGCCACCAGTGACGGACCCGGGACAGGGGATGCTTTCTTT,CATSDGPGTGDAFF,TRBJ1-1,TRBD1,TRBV24-1,many
TGCAGTGCGGCCGCGGACAGGGGACGTAGCAATCAGCCCCAGCATTTT,CSAAADRGRSNQPQHF,TRBJ1-5,TRBD1,TRBV20-1,few
TGCGCCAGCAGCAAAGGACAGGGGGTTTCTTACAATGAGCAGTTCTTC,CASSKGQGVSYNEQFF,TRBJ2-1,TRBD1,TRBV5-1,few
TGTGCCAGCAGGGGGTCTGGAAACACCATATATTTT,CASRGSGNTIYF,TRBJ1-3,.,TRBV12-3/TRBV12-4,few
TGTGCCAGCAAGCTTGGGACGACCTCCTACGAGCAGTACTTC,CASKLGTTSYEQYF,TRBJ2-7,.,TRBV27,few
TGCGCCAGCAGTGCGGATGGGGGTCGAAACACTGAAGCTTTCTTT,CASSADGGRNTEAFF,TRBJ1-1,.,TRBV10-2,few
TGTGCCAGCAGCCAATTAGCCGGGTACTATGGCTACACCTTC,CASSQLAGYYGYTF,TRBJ1-2,.,TRBV3-1,.
TGTGCCACCAGTGATAGAGGGTACACTGAAGCTTTCTTT,CATSDRGYTEAFF,TRBJ1-1,.,TRBV24-1,.
TGTGCCAGCAGTACCCCGACTAGCGGGAGGTTGAATGAGCAGTTCTTC,CASSTPTSGRLNEQFF,TRBJ2-1,TRBD2,TRBV6-2/TRBV6-3,.
TGTGCCAGCACGCTCTCCAGGAGTGGTGAGACCCAGTACTTC,CASTLSRSGETQYF,TRBJ2-5,.,TRBV7-6,.
TGCGCCAGCAGCTTGGAGCCCGGGGGTCACACTGAAGTTTTCTTT,CASSLEPGGHTEVFF,TRBJ1-1,.,TRBV5-1,few
TGTGCCAGCACCTCTGGGACAGCAATCGAACTCCGTGGCTACACCTTC,CASTSGTAIELRGYTF,TRBJ1-2,TRBD1,TRBV7-9,.
TGTGCCAGCAGTTTATCGACACCCATCACAGATACGCAGTATTTT,CASSLSTPITDTQYF,TRBJ2-3,.,TRBV27,many
TGTGCCAGCAAAAGAATTCGGACTAGCGGGAGTGGCAATGAGCAGTTCTTC,CASKRIRTSGSGNEQFF,TRBJ2-1,TRBD2,TRBV6-2/TRBV6-3,once
TGTGCCAGCAGTTTAAAGCCTTTTGGAATCGGGCAGACCAAACGAGACTCCTATGGCTACACCTTC,CASSLKPFGIGQTKRDSYGYTF,TRBJ1-2,.,TRBV12-3/TRBV12-4,.
TGTGCCAGCAGGACGACAGGGGCCTCCTACGAGCAGTACTTC,CASRTTGASYEQYF,TRBJ2-7,TRBD1,TRBV12-3/TRBV12-4,.
TGCGCCAGCAGCACGGGAGAGGCAGGTAATGAGCAGTTCTTC,CASSTGEAGNEQFF,TRBJ2-1,.,TRBV5-1,many
TGTGCCAGCAGCCATCTTTTAAGTAGCGGCACCGGGGAGCTGTTTTTT,CASSHLLSSGTGELFF,TRBJ2-2,.,TRBV3-1,few
TGTGCCAGCAGGCCGGGAGGGGATAGCTCCTACGAGCAGTACTTC,CASRPGGDSSYEQYF,TRBJ2-7,TRBD2,TRBV12-3/TRBV12-4,few
TGCGCCAGCAGCTTGATTTCGGCCACAGATACGCAGTATTTT,CASSLISATDTQYF,TRBJ2-3,.,TRBV5-1,few
TGTGCTAGTGGTCACCTTGACAGGAACTATGGCTACACCTTC,CASGHLDRNYGYTF,TRBJ1-2,.,TRBV12-5,many
TGCAGTGCTTTAGCGGGGGGGATCACAGATACGCAGTATTTT,CSALAGGITDTQYF,TRBJ2-3,TRBD2,TRBV20-1,many
TGTGCCAGCAGCCAAGTTGTGCGGTCGTACCTAGCCAAAAACATTCAGTACTTC,CASSQVVRSYLAKNIQYF,TRBJ2-4,.,TRBV3-1,.
TGTGCCAGCAGCCCCGGGCACAACACCGGGGAGCTGTTTTTT,CASSPGHNTGELFF,TRBJ2-2,.,TRBV3-1,.
TGTGCCAGCAGTCCCCGACAGGAGTCTAACTATGGCTACACCTTC,CASSPRQESNYGYTF,TRBJ1-2,.,TRBV12-3/TRBV12-4,many
TGTGCCAGCAGGCGGGTGGAAGGGGAGCTGTTTTTT,CASRRVEGELFF,TRBJ2-2,.,TRBV12-3/TRBV12-4,many
TGCAGTGCCTGGGGGACAGACGGAAACACCATATATTTT,CSAWGTDGNTIYF,TRBJ1-3,TRBD1,TRBV20-1,.
TGCGCCAGCAGCCAAACACCAGGGACTAGCGGGAGGGCTCGCCATGAGCAGTTCTTC,CASSQTPGTSGRARHEQFF,TRBJ2-1,TRBD2,TRBV5-1,.
TGTGCCAGTACCCCAGGGACTAGCGGGAGCTACGAGCAGTACTTC,CASTPGTSGSYEQYF,TRBJ2-7,TRBD2,TRBV19,.
TGTGCCAGCAGTCTCTACAACTACGAGCAGTACTTC,CASSLYNYEQYF,TRBJ2-7,.,TRBV12-3/TRBV12-4,.
TGCGCCAGCAGCCGGGACGGGACGGGCTCCCAAGAGACCCAGTACTTC,CASSRDGTGSQETQYF,TRBJ2-5,.,TRBV5-1,few
TGCGCCAGCAGCTTACGGACACAGAACACTGAAGCTTTCTTT,CASSLRTQNTEAFF,TRBJ1-1,.,TRBV5-1,many
TGCGCCAGCCAGCTTGAGGGAGGCGGTGAGACCCAGTACTTC,CASQLEGGGETQYF,TRBJ2-5,.,TRBV5-1,few
TGCAGTGCTAGAGGGACTAGCGGGAGATTCTACCAAGAGACCCAGTACTTC,CSARGTSGRFYQETQYF,TRBJ2-5,TRBD2,TRBV20-1,few
TGTGCCAGCAGCTTGTATGGGCGGGGAACTGAAGCTTTCTTT,CASSLYGRGTEAFF,TRBJ1-1,.,TRBV5-6,few
TGTGCCAGCAGAAAAACAGCCTTGATCGGCAATCAGCCCCAGCATTTT,CASRKTALIGNQPQHF,TRBJ1-5,.,TRBV6-1,few
TGCAGCGTTGAAGGGACCGGGGGCGCAGATACGCAGTATTTT,CSVEGTGGADTQYF,TRBJ2-3,.,TRBV29-1,.
TGTGCCAGCAGTTCGGACCGCACCGGGGAGCTGTTTTTT,CASSSDRTGELFF,TRBJ2-2,.,TRBV6-2/TRBV6-3,few
TGTGCCAGCAGTTTTGGCGGGACTAGCGGGTACAATGAGCAGTTCTTC,CASSFGGTSGYNEQFF,TRBJ2-1,TRBD2,TRBV12-3/TRBV12-4,.
TGTGCCAGCAGTTTACGGGGGGACAGGGTAGGCGAAAAACTGTTTTTT,CASSLRGDRVGEKLFF,TRBJ1-4,TRBD1,TRBV12-3/TRBV12-4,many
TGTGCCAGCAGGGCCAAGGTAGCGGGAGTTGATGAGCAGTTCTTC,CASRAKVAGVDEQFF,TRBJ2-1,TRBD2,TRBV28,.